One sample yielded the 11 T cell receptor beta chains listed below, sequenced in a study of shared clonotypes between healthy human individuals. Profiling relied on immunoSEQ multiplex PCR, and the TCRdb table lists in-frame clones only, not all of them. The sample has 500,000 to 550,000 clones, around 96% seen once. Sample: naive CD4+ T cells sorted from blood. The subset here: CD45RA+ positively selected. The receptors here all came from a woman aged 25 to 45 in good health.

The V gene is TRBV28, the J gene TRBJ1-4; D is perhaps TRBD1 (6 bases). The CDR3 sequence is 15 residues long. Looked up from germline, CDR1 is MDHEN and CDR2 is SYDVKM. The V end was cut by 1 base, the J end by 5 bases, with 11 bases between. The CDR3, as DNA: TGTGCCAGCAGTTTATTACAGGGAAAGAATGAAAAACTGTTTTTT. Its protein product is CASSLLQGKNEKLFF.

The chain combines TRBV6-5 with TRBJ1-1; no clear D gene. Trimming stripped 6 bases from V and 1 base from J, with 12 bases between. This CDR3 spans 14 amino acids. Per germline, CDR1 MNHEY and CDR2 SVGAGI. The CDR3 here is CASRFRTENTEAFF. CDR3 nucleotide sequence: TGTGCCAGCAGGTTTAGGACGGAGAACACTGAAGCTTTCTTT.

J is TRBJ2-7 and V is TRBV13; 10 bases are a match to TRBD2. The CDR3 spans 19 residues. J was trimmed by 2 bases and V by 0 bases; bases with no gene match: 13. Germline CDR1 PRHDT, CDR2 FYEKMQ (reference sequence). The CDR3 nucleotides are TGTGCCAGCAGCTTAGGCCTCACATCAGTAGCGGGAGGCCCCTACGAGCAGTACTTC. It yields the protein CASSLGLTSVAGGPYEQYF. The whole variable domain, remainder taken from reference TRBV13 and TRBJ2-7, is AAGVIQSPRHLIKEKRETATLKCYPIPRHDTVYWYQQGPGQDPQFLISFYEKMQSDKGSIPDRFSAQQFSDYHSELNMSSLELGDSALYFCASSLGLTSVAGGPYEQYFGPGTRLTVT.

The V and J genes are TRBV2 and TRBJ2-7; 10 bases line up with TRBD2. The junction had 9 bases not matched to a gene; V was cut back by 6 bases and J by 1 base. This CDR3 region has 16 residues. Germline loops: CDR1 SNHLY, CDR2 FYNNEI. CDR3 sequence: CASRPASGSSSYEQYF. The CDR3 coding sequence is TGTGCCAGCAGACCAGCTAGCGGGAGTTCTTCCTACGAGCAGTACTTC. Variable domain in full (rest from reference TRBV2 and TRBJ2-7): EPEVTQTPSHQVTQMGQEVILRCVPISNHLYFYWYRQILGQKVEFLVSFYNNEISEKSEIFDDQFSVERPDGSNFTLKIRSTKLEDSAMYFCASRPASGSSSYEQYFGPGTRLTVT.

This sequence joins TRBV28 and TRBJ1-5; D gene unclear. The germline CDR1 and CDR2 sequences are MDHEN and SYDVKM. The CDR3 totals 17 residues. Trimming shortened V by 7 bases and J by 15 bases, and 34 bases separated the two germline ends. The CDR3 here is CASNPRAAAQKARIPHF. The CDR3 region has the DNA TGTGCCAGCAACCCGCGGGCGGCAGCCCAAAAAGCGCGAATACCGCATTTT.

The V and J genes are TRBV19 and TRBJ2-2; a weak D match, TRBD1 (5 bases). Germline-derived CDR1 and CDR2 are LNHDA and SQIVND (reference sequence). Trimming stripped 1 base from V and 6 bases from J, with 15 bases between. The CDR3 loop spans 16 amino acids. The CDR3 sequence is CASSIAQAGYPGELFF. Here the CDR3 DNA reads TGTGCCAGTAGTATAGCCCAGGCAGGGTACCCCGGGGAGCTGTTTTTT.

V usage is TRBV11-2 and J usage is TRBJ1-1; D is unclear. Deletions cut 5 bases from V and 0 bases from J, with 13 bases between. This CDR3 spans 15 amino acids. Germline V gene lookup returns CDR1 SGHAT and CDR2 FQNNGV. CDR3 protein: CASSLVPAVNTEAFF. The CDR3 DNA is TGTGCCAGCAGCCTAGTGCCAGCAGTGAACACTGAAGCTTTCTTT.

This rearrangement joins TRBV28 to TRBJ2-5, with 12 bases matching TRBD2. CDR3 size: 15 residues. With V trimmed by 6 bases and J by 4 bases, 6 bases remained unmatched. Germline CDR1 reads MDHEN; CDR2 reads SYDVKM. The CDR3 region has the DNA TGTGCCAGCAGAGCTAGCGGGAGGGAACTAGAGACCCAGTACTTC. Residues: CASRASGRELETQYF.

V and J are TRBV11-3 and TRBJ2-7, with 9 positions matching TRBD1. V dropped 5 bases and J dropped 0; count of bases not matched to a gene: 11. The germline CDR1 and CDR2 sequences are SGHNT and YENEEA. CDR3 length equals 17 residues. The DNA of the CDR3 is TGTGCCAGCAGCAAGTCGACCGGGACAGGGTTCTCCTACGAGCAGTACTTC. Its protein is CASSKSTGTGFSYEQYF.

This clone appeared once. The gene calls are TRBV5-1 and TRBJ2-5, with 9 bases that match TRBD2. Germline CDR1 reads SGHRS; CDR2 reads YFSETQ. The CDR3 is 15 residues long. V shed 1 base, J shed 2 bases, and the junction held 3 bases outside the gene matches. The DNA for the CDR3 is TGCGCCAGCAGCTTGCTAGCGGGAACGCAAGAGACCCAGTACTTC. This codes for CASSLLAGTQETQYF.

J is TRBJ1-4 and V is TRBV2; TRBD1 matches at 10 bases. CDR1 is SNHLY and CDR2 is FYNNEI in the germline V gene. The ends lost 6 bases at V and 8 bases at J; junction bases unmatched: 6. The CDR3 runs 14 residues. The CDR3 spells CASSRDRGREKLFF. The CDR3 DNA is TGTGCCAGCAGCCGAGACAGGGGGCGCGAAAAACTGTTTTTT. Filled out from reference TRBV2 and TRBJ1-4, the complete variable domain reads EPEVTQTPSHQVTQMGQEVILRCVPISNHLYFYWYRQILGQKVEFLVSFYNNEISEKSEIFDDQFSVERPDGSNFTLKIRSTKLEDSAMYFCASSRDRGREKLFFGSGTQLSVL.